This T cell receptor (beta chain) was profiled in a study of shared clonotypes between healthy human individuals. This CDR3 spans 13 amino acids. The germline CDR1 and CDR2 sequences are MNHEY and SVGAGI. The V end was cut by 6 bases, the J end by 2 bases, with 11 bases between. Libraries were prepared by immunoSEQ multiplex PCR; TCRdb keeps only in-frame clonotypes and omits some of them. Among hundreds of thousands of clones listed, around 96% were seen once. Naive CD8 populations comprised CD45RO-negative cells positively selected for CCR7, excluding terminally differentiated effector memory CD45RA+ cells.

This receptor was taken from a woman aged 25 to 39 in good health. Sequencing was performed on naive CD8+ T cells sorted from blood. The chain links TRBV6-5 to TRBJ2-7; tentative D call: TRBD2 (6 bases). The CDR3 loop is CASSFSGTYEQYF. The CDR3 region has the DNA TGTGCCAGCAGCTTTAGCGGCACCTACGAGCAGTACTTC.